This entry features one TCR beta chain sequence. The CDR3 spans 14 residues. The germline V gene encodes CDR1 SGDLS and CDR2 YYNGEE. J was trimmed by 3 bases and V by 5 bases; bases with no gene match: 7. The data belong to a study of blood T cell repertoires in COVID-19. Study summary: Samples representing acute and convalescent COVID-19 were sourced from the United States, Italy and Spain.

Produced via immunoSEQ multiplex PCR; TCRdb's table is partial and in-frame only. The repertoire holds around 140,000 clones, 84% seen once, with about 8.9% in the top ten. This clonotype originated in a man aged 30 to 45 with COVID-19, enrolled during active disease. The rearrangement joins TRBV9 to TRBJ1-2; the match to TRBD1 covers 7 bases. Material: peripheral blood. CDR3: CASRNFDRDYGYTF. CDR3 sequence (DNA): TGTGCCAGCAGGAACTTCGACAGGGACTATGGCTACACCTTC.